This section outlines one T cell receptor beta chain sequence together with its context. V was cut by 4 bases and J by 4 bases, with 11 bases left in between. The germline gives CDR1 MNHEY, CDR2 SMNVEV (reference sequence). The CDR3 is made up of 14 amino acids. Healthy donors formed controls matched for age and sex. TEMRA cells were enriched by FACS, while CD8+ and CD4+ T cells were obtained through a negative isolation that was performed magnetically. When the RNA was reverse transcribed, random hexamers were used with an input of roughly 0.5 to 1 ug. Amplification of the TCR beta CDR3 was carried out by immunoSEQ multiplex PCR, which spanned a total of 54 Vbeta and 13 Jbeta segments. Via MiXCR, TCRdb re-called the immunoSEQ multiplex PCR reads, giving one row per CDR3 protein. The sample records just over 80,000 distinct CDR3 sequences, just under 95% being singletons. This sample was included in a study of CD8 T cells in Susac syndrome.

Material for sequencing was CD8+ T cells from PBMCs. The TCR sequence derives from a human donor in good health. The chain has TRBV27 and TRBJ2-1, with D possibly TRBD2 on 6 matching bases. This CDR3 is CASSYGLLYNEQFF. CDR3 sequence (DNA): TGTGCCAGCAGTTACGGACTACTATACAATGAGCAGTTCTTC.